The rows below give T cell receptor beta chains drawn from one sample of a study of blood T cell repertoires in COVID-19. TCRdb's table, derived via immunoSEQ multiplex PCR, lists solely in-frame clones and lacks some. This sample has about 200,000 clones, with about four fifths found just once. The sample was peripheral blood. The receptors shown here come from a middle-aged woman with active or convalescent COVID-19. Both conserved end residues are part of each CDR3. The order of the fields is CDR3 protein, V gene, J gene, D gene. The D gene is left open where the match is weak.

CDR3 protein: CASSVDRGGKNIQYF; V gene: TRBV5-1; J gene: TRBJ2-4; D gene: TRBD1
CDR3 protein: CASRGDNHQPQHF; V gene: TRBV6-5; J gene: TRBJ1-5; D gene: .
CDR3 protein: CASSAQQGRTDTQYF; V gene: TRBV11-2; J gene: TRBJ2-3; D gene: .
CDR3 protein: CASSQNEPGLTNTGELFF; V gene: TRBV4-1; J gene: TRBJ2-2; D gene: .
CDR3 protein: CSAAGGTSYEQYF; V gene: TRBV29-1; J gene: TRBJ2-7; D gene: TRBD2
CDR3 protein: CASSDEGGGADTQYF; V gene: TRBV10-1; J gene: TRBJ2-3; D gene: .
CDR3 protein: CASSSLGTGLSGELFF; V gene: TRBV19; J gene: TRBJ2-2; D gene: TRBD1
CDR3 protein: CASSKQGATYEQYF; V gene: TRBV7-2; J gene: TRBJ2-7; D gene: TRBD1
CDR3 protein: CASSLDRGLSPLHF; V gene: TRBV5-1; J gene: TRBJ1-6; D gene: TRBD1
CDR3 protein: CASSSLVAYEQYF; V gene: TRBV27; J gene: TRBJ2-7; D gene: .
CDR3 protein: CASSLDRASGEAFF; V gene: TRBV5-1; J gene: TRBJ1-1; D gene: .
CDR3 protein: CAWTGARDGYTF; V gene: TRBV30; J gene: TRBJ1-2; D gene: .
CDR3 protein: CSASGGLFESPLHF; V gene: TRBV20-1; J gene: TRBJ1-6; D gene: .
CDR3 protein: CATIAQGTYNEQFF; V gene: TRBV28; J gene: TRBJ2-1; D gene: .
CDR3 protein: CASSWQGGELFF; V gene: TRBV5-4; J gene: TRBJ2-2; D gene: .
CDR3 protein: CASTETGTGGKGIYF; V gene: TRBV28; J gene: TRBJ1-3; D gene: TRBD1
CDR3 protein: CASSPRPGDQPQHF; V gene: TRBV18; J gene: TRBJ1-5; D gene: .
CDR3 protein: CASSKAETGVHTEAFF; V gene: TRBV9; J gene: TRBJ1-1; D gene: TRBD1
CDR3 protein: CASSLYRSQPQHF; V gene: TRBV5-6; J gene: TRBJ1-5; D gene: .